This note documents a single T cell receptor (beta chain) sequence. The data belong to a study of blood T cell repertoires in COVID-19. V lost 6 bases to trimming and J lost 4 bases; unmatched junction nucleotides: 8. The germline CDR1 and CDR2 sequences are MDHEN and SYDVKM. This CDR3 comprises 16 residues. Only in-frame clones appear in the TCRdb table, and some are missing; sequencing was by immunoSEQ multiplex PCR. The sample includes roughly 230,000 clones, around 81% of them seen just once. Sequencing used peripheral blood. This chain links TRBV28 with TRBJ2-5, with TRBD2 identical over 13 bases. The TCR was taken from a woman aged 55-69 years with active or convalescent COVID-19. The CDR3 loop reads CASSHTGLAGRETQYF. The CDR3 bases are TGTGCCAGCAGCCATACGGGACTAGCGGGGAGAGAGACCCAGTACTTC.